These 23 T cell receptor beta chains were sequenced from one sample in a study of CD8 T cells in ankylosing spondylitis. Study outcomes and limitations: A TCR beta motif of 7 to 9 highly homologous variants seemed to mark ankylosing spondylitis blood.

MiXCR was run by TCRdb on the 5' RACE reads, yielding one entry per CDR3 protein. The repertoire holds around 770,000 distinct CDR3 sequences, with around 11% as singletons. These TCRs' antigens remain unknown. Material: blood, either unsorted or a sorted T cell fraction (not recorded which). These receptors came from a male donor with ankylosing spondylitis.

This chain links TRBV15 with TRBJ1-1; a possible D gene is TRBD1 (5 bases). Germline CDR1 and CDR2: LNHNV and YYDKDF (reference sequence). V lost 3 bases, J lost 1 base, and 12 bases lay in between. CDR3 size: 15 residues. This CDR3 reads CATSRPWGENTEAFF. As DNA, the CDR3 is TGTGCCACCAGCAGGCCCTGGGGGGAGAACACTGAAGCTTTCTTT.

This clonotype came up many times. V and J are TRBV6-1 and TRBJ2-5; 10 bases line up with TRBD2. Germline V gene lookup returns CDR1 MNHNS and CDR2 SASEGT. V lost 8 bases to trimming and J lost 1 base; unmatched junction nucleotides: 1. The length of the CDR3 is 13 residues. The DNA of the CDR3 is TGTGCCAGCCGGACTAGCGGCCAAGAGACCCAGTACTTC. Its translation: CASRTSGQETQYF.

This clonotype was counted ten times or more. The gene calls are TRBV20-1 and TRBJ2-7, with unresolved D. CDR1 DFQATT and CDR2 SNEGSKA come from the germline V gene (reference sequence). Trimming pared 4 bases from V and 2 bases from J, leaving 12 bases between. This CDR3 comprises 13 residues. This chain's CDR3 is CSAIRPLTYEQYF. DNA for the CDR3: TGCAGTGCTATCAGACCTTTAACCTACGAGCAGTACTTC.

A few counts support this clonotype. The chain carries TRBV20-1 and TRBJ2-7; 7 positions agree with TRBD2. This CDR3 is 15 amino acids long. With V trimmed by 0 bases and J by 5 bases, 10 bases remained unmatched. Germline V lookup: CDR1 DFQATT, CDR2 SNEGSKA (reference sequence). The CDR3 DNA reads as TGCAGTGCTAGAGATCCAGCGGGGTCCGGGAACGAGCAGTACTTC. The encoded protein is CSARDPAGSGNEQYF.

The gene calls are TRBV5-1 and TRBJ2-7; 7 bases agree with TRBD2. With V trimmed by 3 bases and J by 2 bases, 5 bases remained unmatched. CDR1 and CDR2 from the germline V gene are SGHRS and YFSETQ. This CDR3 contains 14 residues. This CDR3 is CASSSGLPTYEQYF. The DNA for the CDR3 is TGCGCCAGCAGCTCGGGACTACCTACCTACGAGCAGTACTTC.

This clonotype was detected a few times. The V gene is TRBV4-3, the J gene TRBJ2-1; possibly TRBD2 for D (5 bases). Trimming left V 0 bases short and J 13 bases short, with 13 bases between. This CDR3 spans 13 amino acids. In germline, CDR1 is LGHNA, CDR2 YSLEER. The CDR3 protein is CASSQDPGVRQFF. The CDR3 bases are TGCGCCAGCAGCCAAGATCCCGGGGTAAGACAGTTCTTC.

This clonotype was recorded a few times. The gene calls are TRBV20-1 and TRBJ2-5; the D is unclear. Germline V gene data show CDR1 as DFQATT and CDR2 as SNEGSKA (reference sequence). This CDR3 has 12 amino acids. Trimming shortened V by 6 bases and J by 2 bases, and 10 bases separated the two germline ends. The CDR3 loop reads CSAPPQQETQYF. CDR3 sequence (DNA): TGCAGTGCCCCACCCCAGCAAGAGACCCAGTACTTC.

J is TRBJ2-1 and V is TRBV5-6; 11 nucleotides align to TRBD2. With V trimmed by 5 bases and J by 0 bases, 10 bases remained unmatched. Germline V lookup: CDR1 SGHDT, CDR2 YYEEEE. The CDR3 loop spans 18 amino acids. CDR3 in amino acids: CASRPGLAESSSYNEQFF. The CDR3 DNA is TGTGCCAGCAGACCGGGACTAGCGGAATCGAGCTCCTACAATGAGCAGTTCTTC.

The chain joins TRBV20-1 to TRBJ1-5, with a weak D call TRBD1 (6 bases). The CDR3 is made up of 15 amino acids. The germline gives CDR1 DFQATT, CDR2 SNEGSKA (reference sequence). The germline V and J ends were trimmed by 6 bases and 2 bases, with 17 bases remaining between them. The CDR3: CSALDRSFGNQPQHF. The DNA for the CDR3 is TGCAGTGCACTCGACAGGTCGTTTGGCAATCAGCCCCAGCATTTT.

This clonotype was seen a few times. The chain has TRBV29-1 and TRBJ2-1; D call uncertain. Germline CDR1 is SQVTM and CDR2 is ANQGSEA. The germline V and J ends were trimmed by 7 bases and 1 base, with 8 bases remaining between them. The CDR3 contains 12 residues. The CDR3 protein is CSASTSYNEQFF. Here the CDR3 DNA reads TGCAGCGCTTCGACATCCTACAATGAGCAGTTCTTC.

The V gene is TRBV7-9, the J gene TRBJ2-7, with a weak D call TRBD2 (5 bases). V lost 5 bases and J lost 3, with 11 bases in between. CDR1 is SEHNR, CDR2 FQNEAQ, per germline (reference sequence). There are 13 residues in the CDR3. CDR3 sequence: CASSVISGYEQYF. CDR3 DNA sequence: TGTGCCAGCAGCGTTATCAGCGGCTACGAGCAGTACTTC.

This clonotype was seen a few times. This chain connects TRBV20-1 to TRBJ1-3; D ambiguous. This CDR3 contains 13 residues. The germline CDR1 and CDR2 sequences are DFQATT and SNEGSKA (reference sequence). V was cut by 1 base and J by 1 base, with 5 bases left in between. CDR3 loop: CSARAESGNTIYF. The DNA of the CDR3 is TGCAGTGCTAGAGCGGAATCTGGAAACACCATATATTTT.

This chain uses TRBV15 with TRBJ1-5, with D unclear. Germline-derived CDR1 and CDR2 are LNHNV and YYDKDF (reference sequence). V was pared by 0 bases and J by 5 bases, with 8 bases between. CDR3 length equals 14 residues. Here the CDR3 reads CATSRDGRDQPQHF. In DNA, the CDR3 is TGTGCCACCAGCAGAGATGGGCGGGATCAGCCCCAGCATTTT. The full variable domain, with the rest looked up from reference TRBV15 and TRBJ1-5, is DAMVIQNPRYQVTQFGKPVTLSCSQTLNHNVMYWYQQKSSQAPKLLFHYYDKDFNNEADTPDNFQSRRPNTSFCFLDIRSPGLGDTAMYLCATSRDGRDQPQHFGDGTRLSIL.

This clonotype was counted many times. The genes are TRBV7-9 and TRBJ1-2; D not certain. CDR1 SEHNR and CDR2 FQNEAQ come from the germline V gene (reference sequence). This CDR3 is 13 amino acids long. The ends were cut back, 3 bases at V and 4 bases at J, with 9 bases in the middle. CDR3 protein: CASSLRGLYGYTF. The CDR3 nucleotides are TGTGCCAGCAGCTTGAGAGGGCTCTATGGCTACACCTTC.

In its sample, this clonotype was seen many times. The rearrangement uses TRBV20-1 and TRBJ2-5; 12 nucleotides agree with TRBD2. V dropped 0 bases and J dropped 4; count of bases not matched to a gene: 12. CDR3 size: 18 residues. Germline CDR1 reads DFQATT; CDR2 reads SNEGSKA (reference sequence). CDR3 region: CSAREVWLAGGPSETQYF. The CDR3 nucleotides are TGCAGTGCTAGAGAAGTGTGGCTAGCGGGAGGGCCCTCAGAGACCCAGTACTTC.

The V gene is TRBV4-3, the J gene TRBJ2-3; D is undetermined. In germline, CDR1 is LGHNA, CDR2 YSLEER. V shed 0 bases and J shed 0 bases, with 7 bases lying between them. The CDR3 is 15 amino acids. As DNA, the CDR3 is TGCGCCAGCAGCCAAGAAGTGTTTAGCACAGATACGCAGTATTTT. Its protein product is CASSQEVFSTDTQYF.

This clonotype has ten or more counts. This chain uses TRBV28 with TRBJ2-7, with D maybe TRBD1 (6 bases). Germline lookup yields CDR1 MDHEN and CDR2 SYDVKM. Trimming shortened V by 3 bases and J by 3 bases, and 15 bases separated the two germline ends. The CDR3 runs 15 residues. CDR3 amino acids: CASSLVGTLGYEQYF. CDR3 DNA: TGTGCCAGCAGTTTGGTCGGGACACTAGGCTACGAGCAGTACTTC.

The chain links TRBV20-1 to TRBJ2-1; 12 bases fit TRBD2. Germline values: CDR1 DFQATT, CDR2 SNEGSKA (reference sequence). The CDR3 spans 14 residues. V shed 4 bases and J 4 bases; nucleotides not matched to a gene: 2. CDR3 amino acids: CSATSGGVYNEQFF. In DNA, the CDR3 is TGCAGTGCTACTAGCGGGGGGGTGTACAATGAGCAGTTCTTC.

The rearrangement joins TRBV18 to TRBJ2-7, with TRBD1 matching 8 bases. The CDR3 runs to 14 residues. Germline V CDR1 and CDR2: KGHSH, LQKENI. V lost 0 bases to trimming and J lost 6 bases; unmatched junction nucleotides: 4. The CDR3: CASSPPGQGREQYF. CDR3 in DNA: TGTGCCAGCTCACCACCCGGACAGGGTCGCGAGCAGTACTTC.

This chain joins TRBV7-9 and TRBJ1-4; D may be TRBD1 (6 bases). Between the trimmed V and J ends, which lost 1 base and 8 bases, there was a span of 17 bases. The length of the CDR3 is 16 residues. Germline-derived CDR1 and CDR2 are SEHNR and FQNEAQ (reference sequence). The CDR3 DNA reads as TGTGCCAGCAGCTTAGGGGGGCGAGGAGTCAGAGAAAAACTGTTTTTT. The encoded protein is CASSLGGRGVREKLFF.

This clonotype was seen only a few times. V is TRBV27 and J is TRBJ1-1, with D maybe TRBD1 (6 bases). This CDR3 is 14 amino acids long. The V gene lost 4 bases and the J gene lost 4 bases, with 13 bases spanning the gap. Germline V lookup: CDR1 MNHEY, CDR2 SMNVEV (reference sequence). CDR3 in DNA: TGTGCCAGCAGTTCCCGTAGGGGGGCCACTGAAGCTTTCTTT. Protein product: CASSSRRGATEAFF.

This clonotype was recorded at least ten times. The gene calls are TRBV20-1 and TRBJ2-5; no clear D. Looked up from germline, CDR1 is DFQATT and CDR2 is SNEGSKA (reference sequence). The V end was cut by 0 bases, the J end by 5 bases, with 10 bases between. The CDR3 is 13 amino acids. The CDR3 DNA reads TGCAGTGCTAGAGATGAGGTTTTGGAGACCCAGTACTTC. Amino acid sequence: CSARDEVLETQYF.

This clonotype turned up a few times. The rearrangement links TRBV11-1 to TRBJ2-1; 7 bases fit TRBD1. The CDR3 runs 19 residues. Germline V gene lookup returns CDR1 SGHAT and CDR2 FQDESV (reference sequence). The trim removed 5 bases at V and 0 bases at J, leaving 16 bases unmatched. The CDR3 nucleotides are TGTGCCAGCAGCCCGCGATTTACAGGGGCCCTTAGCTCCTACAATGAGCAGTTCTTC. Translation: CASSPRFTGALSSYNEQFF.